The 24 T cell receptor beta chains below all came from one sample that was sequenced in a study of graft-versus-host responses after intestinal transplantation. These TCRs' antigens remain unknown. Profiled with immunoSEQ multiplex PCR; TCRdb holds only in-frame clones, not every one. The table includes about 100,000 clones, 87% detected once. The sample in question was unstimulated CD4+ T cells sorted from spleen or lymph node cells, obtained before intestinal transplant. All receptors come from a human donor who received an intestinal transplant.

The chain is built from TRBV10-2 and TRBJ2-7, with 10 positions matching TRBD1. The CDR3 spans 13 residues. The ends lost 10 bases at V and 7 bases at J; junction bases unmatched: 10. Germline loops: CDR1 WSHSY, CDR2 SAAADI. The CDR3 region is CAIWDRGDREQYF. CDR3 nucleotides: TGCGCCATCTGGGACAGGGGAGATCGGGAGCAGTACTTC.

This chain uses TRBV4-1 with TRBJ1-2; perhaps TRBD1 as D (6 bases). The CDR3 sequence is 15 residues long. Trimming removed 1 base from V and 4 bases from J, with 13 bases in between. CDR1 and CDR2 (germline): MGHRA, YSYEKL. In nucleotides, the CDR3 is TGCGCCAGCAGCCAAGTCGGGGGCGAGAGCTATGGCTACACCTTC. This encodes CASSQVGGESYGYTF.

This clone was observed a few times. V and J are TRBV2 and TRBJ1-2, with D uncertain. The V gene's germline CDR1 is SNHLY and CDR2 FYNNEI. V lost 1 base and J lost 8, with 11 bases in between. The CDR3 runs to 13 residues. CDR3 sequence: CASSEGSHGGYTF. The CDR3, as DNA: TGTGCCAGCAGTGAAGGTTCCCACGGGGGCTACACCTTC. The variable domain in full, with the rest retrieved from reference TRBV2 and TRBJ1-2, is EPEVTQTPSHQVTQMGQEVILRCVPISNHLYFYWYRQILGQKVEFLVSFYNNEISEKSEIFDDQFSVERPDGSNFTLKIRSTKLEDSAMYFCASSEGSHGGYTFGSGTRLTVV.

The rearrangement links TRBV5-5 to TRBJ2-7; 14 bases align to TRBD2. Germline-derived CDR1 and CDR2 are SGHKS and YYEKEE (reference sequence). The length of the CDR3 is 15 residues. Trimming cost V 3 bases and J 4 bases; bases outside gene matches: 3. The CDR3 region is CASSYRLAGGYEQYF. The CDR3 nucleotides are TGTGCCAGCAGCTATAGACTAGCGGGAGGGTACGAGCAGTACTTC. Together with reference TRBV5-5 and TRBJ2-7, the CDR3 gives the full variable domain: DAGVTQSPTHLIKTRGQQVTLRCSPISGHKSVSWYQQVLGQGPQFIFQYYEKEERGRGNFPDRFSARQFPNYSSELNVNALLLGDSALYLCASSYRLAGGYEQYFGPGTRLTVT.

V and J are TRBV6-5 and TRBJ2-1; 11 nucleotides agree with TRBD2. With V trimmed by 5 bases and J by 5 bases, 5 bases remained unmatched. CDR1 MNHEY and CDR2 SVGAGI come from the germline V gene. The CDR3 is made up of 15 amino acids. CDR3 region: CASSREGLADNEQFF. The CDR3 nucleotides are TGTGCCAGCAGTCGAGAGGGACTAGCGGACAATGAGCAGTTCTTC.

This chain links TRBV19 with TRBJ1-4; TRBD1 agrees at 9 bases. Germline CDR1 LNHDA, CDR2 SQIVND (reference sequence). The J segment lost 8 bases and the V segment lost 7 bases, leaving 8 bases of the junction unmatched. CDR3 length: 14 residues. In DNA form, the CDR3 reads TGTGCCAGTAAAAAGGGACAGGGAAGCGAAAAACTGTTTTTT. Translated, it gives CASKKGQGSEKLFF. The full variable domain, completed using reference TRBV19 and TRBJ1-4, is DGGITQSPKYLFRKEGQNVTLSCEQNLNHDAMYWYRQDPGQGLRLIYYSQIVNDFQKGDIAEGYSVSREKKESFPLTVTSAQKNPTAFYLCASKKGQGSEKLFFGSGTQLSVL.

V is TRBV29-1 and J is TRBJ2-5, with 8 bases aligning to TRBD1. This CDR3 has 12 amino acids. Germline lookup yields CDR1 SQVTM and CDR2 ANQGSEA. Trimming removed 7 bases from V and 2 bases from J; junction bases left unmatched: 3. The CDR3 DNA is TGCAGCGGTTACAGGGGGCAAGAGACCCAGTACTTC. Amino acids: CSGYRGQETQYF.

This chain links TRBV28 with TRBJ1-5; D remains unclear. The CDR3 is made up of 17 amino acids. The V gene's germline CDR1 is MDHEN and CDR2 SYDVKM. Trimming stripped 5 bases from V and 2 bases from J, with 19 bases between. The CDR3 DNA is TGTGCCAGCAGTGGGAATACAGTTCCCCGAGGCAATCAGCCCCAGCATTTT. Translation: CASSGNTVPRGNQPQHF.

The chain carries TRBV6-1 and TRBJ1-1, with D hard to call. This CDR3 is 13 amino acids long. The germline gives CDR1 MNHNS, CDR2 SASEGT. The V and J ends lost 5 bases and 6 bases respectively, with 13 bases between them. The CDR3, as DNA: TGTGCCAGCAGTCGCGGAAGTTACCCTGAAGCTTTCTTT. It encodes CASSRGSYPEAFF.

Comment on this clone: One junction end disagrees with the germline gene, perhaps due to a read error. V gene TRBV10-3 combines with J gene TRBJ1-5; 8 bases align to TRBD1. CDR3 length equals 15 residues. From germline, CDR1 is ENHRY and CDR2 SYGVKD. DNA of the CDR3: TGTGCCGTCAGTGAAGGAGGACAGGGCGGCCAGCCCCAGCATTTT. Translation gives CAVSEGGQGGQPQHF.

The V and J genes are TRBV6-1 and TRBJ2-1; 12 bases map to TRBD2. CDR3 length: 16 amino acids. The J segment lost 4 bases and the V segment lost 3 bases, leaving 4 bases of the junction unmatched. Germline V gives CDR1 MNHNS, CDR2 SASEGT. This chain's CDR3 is CASSDGGLAGYNEQFF. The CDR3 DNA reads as TGTGCCAGCAGTGATGGAGGACTAGCGGGGTACAATGAGCAGTTCTTC.

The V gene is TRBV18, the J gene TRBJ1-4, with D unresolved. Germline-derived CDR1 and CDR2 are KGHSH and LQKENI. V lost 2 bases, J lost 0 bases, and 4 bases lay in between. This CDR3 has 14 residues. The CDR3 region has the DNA TGTGCCAGCTCACCAAGTGCAACTAATGAAAAACTGTTTTTT. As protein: CASSPSATNEKLFF.

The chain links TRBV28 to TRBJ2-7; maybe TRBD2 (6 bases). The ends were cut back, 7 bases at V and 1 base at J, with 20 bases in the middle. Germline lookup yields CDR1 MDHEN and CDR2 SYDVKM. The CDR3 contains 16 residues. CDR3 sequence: CASTLLPGLQSYEQYF. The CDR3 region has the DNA TGTGCCAGCACCTTACTCCCGGGACTGCAGTCCTACGAGCAGTACTTC.

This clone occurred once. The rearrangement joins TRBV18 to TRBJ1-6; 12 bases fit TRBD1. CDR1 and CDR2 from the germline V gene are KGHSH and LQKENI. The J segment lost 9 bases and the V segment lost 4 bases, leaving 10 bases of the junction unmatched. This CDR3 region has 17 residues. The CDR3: CASSQIPPGQGASPLHF. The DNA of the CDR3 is TGTGCCAGCTCACAGATCCCTCCGGGACAGGGGGCTTCACCCCTCCACTTT.

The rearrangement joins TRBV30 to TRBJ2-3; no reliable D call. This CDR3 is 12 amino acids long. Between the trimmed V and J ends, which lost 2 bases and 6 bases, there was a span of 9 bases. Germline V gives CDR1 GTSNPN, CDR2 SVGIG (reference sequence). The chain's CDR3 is CAWSPGLDTQYF. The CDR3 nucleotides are TGTGCCTGGAGTCCAGGATTGGATACGCAGTATTTT.

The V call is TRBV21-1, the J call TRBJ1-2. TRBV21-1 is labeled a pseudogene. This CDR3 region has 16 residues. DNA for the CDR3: TGTGCCAGCAGCAAAGGGGAGCAGGGCAGTTTTTATGGCTACACCTTC. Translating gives CASSKGEQGSFYGYTF.

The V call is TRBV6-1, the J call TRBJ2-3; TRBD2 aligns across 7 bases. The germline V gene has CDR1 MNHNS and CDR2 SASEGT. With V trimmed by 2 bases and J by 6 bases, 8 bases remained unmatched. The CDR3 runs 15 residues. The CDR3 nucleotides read TGTGCCAGCAGTGAATGGGTCGGGAGGACCGATACGCAGTATTTT. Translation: CASSEWVGRTDTQYF.

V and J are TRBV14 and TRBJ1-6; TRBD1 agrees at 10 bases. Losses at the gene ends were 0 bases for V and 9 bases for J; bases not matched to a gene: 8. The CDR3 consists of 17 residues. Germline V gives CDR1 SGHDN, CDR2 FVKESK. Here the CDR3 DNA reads TGTGCCAGCAGCCAAGACTCCCGGGACAGGGGCGGTTCACCCCTCCACTTT. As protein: CASSQDSRDRGGSPLHF.

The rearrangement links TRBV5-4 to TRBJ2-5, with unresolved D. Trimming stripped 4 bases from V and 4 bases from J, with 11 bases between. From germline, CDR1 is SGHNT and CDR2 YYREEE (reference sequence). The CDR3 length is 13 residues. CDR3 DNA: TGTGCCAGCAGCCCTGGGCCGTCAGAGACCCAGTACTTC. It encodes CASSPGPSETQYF.

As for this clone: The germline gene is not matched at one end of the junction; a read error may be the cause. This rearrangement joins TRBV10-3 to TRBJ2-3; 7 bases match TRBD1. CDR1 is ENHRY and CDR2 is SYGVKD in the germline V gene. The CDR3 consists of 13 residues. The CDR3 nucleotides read TGTGCCATCAGTGAGAGGCAAACAGGGGATCTGGGTTTT. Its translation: CAISERQTGDLGF.

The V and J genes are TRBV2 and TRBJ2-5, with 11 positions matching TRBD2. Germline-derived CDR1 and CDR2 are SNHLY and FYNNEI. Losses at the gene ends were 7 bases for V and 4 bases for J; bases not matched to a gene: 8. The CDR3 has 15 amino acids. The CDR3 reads CASTTSGRRRETQYF. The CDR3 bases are TGTGCCAGCACAACTAGCGGGAGAAGGAGAGAGACCCAGTACTTC. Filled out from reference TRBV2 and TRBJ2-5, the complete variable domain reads EPEVTQTPSHQVTQMGQEVILRCVPISNHLYFYWYRQILGQKVEFLVSFYNNEISEKSEIFDDQFSVERPDGSNFTLKIRSTKLEDSAMYFCASTTSGRRRETQYFGPGTRLLVL.

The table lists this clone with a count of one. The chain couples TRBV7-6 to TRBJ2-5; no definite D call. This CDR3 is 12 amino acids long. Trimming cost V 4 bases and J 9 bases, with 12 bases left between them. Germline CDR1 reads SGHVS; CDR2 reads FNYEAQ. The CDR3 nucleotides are TGTGCCAGCAGCTCCAGATCCGGGTCCCAGTACTTC. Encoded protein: CASSSRSGSQYF.

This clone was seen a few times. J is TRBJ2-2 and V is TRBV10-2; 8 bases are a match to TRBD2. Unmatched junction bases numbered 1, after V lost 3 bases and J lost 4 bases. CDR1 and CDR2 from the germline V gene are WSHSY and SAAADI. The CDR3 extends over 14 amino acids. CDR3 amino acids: CASSDAGGTGELFF. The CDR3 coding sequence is TGCGCCAGCAGTGATGCGGGAGGCACCGGGGAGCTGTTTTTT.

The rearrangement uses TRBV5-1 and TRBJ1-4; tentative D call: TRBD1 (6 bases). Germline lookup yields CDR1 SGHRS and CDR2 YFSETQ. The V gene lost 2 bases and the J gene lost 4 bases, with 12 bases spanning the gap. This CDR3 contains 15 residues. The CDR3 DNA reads TGCGCCAGCAGCTTCCTAACAGGGTTTAATGAAAAACTGTTTTTT. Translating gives CASSFLTGFNEKLFF.